This TCR beta chain was sequenced in a study of T cells expressing NK-cell markers. Study as a whole: The study drew TCR beta repertoires from sorted CD3+CD56+NKG2C+, CD3+CD56+NKG2C- and CD3+CD56-NKG2C+ T cells. One of eight sequenced donors was HCMV-seronegative; the other seven were seropositive. Study outcomes and limitations: Specificity for HCMV among expanded NKG2C+ T cell clones was not established.

This CDR3 is built from 17 residues. Germline lookup yields CDR1 SGHRS and CDR2 YFSETQ. With respect to this clonotype: Its antigen is undetermined.

TCRdb reprocessed the 5' RACE reads; each CDR3 protein has one entry and no DNA is given. The sample has some 460,000 distinct CDR3 sequences. Sequenced material: blood T cells: a sorted CD56 or NKG2C T cell subset, CD4+ or CD8+ T cells, or bulk PBMC T cells (not recorded which). The source is a woman between 50 and 59 years old in good health. The chain uses TRBV5-1 and TRBJ2-1; no DNA is available, so the TRBD2 call from TCRdb remains unchecked. CDR3: CASSPVWREGISYEQFF.